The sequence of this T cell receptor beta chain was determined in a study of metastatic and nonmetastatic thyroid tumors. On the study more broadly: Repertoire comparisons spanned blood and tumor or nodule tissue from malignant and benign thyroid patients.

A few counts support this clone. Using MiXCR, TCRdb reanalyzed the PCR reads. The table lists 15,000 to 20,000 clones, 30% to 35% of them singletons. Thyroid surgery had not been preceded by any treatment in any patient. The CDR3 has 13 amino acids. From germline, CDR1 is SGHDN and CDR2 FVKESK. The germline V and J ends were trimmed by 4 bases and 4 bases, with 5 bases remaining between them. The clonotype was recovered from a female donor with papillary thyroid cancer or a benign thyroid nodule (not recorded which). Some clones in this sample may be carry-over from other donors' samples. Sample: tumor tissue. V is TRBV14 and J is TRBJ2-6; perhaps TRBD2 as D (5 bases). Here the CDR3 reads CASSRRGANVLTF. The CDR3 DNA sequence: TGTGCCAGCAGCCGGAGGGGGGCCAACGTCCTGACTTTC.